These T cell receptor beta chains were read from a single sample in a study of shared clonotypes between healthy human individuals. Assay used: immunoSEQ multiplex PCR; TCRdb lists only in-frame clones, some missing. This sample has hundreds of thousands of clones, with roughly 97% found just once. Sequenced: naive CD4+ T cells sorted from blood. The origin of the receptors is a woman aged 30 to 39 in good health. Both conserved end residues are trimmed from each CDR3. Each record gives: D gene, clone size, V gene, J gene, CDR3 protein. The D gene is left open where the match is weak. Not every row has a clone size; where given, it reads once, few, many or a size class.

>TRBD2|once|TRBV5-1|TRBJ2-7
ASSLLTSGRFEQY
>TRBD1|.|TRBV28|TRBJ2-7
ASRGTENSYEQY
>TRBD2|.|TRBV5-1|TRBJ2-5
ASSLRGGGVAGLQETQY
>TRBD2|.|TRBV9|TRBJ2-1
ASSVSGTPYNEQF
>.|.|TRBV6-6|TRBJ1-2
ASSYNTGNYGYT
>.|.|TRBV27|TRBJ2-7
ASSLTGMGTYEQY
>.|.|TRBV12-5|TRBJ2-1
ASGFGATSYNEQF
>TRBD1|.|TRBV5-4|TRBJ1-2
ASRPGGTSTNYGYT
>TRBD2|.|TRBV9|TRBJ2-1
ASSVGLAETNEQF
>.|.|TRBV4-1|TRBJ2-7
ASSEQGSSYEQY
>TRBD2|once|TRBV7-9|TRBJ2-1
ASSWPRGRPENEQF
>TRBD1|.|TRBV6-1|TRBJ1-2
ASITGTGELLGYT
>.|.|TRBV6-5|TRBJ1-3
ASSYSFAGSGNTIY
>TRBD1|.|TRBV11-2|TRBJ1-2
ASSPDRAGGYT
>.|.|TRBV27|TRBJ2-5
ASSFQETQY
>.|once|TRBV14|TRBJ2-7
ASSQAWGAYYEQY
>TRBD1|.|TRBV2|TRBJ1-4
ASSLSGQGWEKLF
>TRBD1|once|TRBV6-5|TRBJ2-7
ASSSSGQVVHEQY
>TRBD1|.|TRBV6-1|TRBJ1-5
ASSPDRGQPQH
>TRBD1|.|TRBV7-8|TRBJ1-1
ASSFDRGNTEAF
>TRBD2|.|TRBV28|TRBJ2-2
ASRPWAGGRGAGELF
>TRBD2|.|TRBV5-4|TRBJ2-3
ASSLDGGGTDTQY
>.|.|TRBV4-1|TRBJ2-3
ASSPGGRLAGSTDTQY
>TRBD2|.|TRBV4-1|TRBJ2-7
ASSQGSGRTRDEQY
>TRBD2|.|TRBV19|TRBJ2-3
ASSRTSGITDTQY
>TRBD1|.|TRBV7-2|TRBJ1-2
ASSLGGTGEYYT
>TRBD1|once|TRBV7-7|TRBJ2-2
ASSPGQGDTGELF
>TRBD2|once|TRBV7-9|TRBJ2-7
ASSSTGTTSYEQY
>.|.|TRBV13|TRBJ1-1
ASSEVGEAF
>TRBD1|.|TRBV28|TRBJ1-1
ASSTYRGQNTEAF
>.|.|TRBV6-6|TRBJ2-3
ASKASGLSTDTQY
>TRBD1|.|TRBV5-1|TRBJ1-4
ASSSQTGESEKLF
>.|.|TRBV5-1|TRBJ2-4
ASSLEKTTGAKNIQY
>.|.|TRBV20-1|TRBJ2-7
SASGSYEQY
>TRBD2|.|TRBV5-1|TRBJ2-7
ASSQSGRLYEQY
>.|.|TRBV10-3|TRBJ2-5
AISGTGLGETQY
>TRBD1|once|TRBV10-3|TRBJ1-1
AIRDRVVTEAF
>.|.|TRBV6-1|TRBJ2-5
ASSEGTQETQY
>.|.|TRBV6-1|TRBJ2-7
ASSEPGDGASYEQY
>.|.|TRBV5-5|TRBJ1-2
ASTPLPGHHYGYT
>.|.|TRBV6-4|TRBJ1-1
ASRLDRFNTEAF
>.|.|TRBV4-2|TRBJ1-1
ASSRDPQASEAF
>TRBD1|.|TRBV7-9|TRBJ2-7
ASSGPGTGSYEQY
>TRBD2|.|TRBV4-1|TRBJ2-5
ASSQVIGRGQETQY
>TRBD1|.|TRBV25-1|TRBJ1-3
ASSESVTGANTIY